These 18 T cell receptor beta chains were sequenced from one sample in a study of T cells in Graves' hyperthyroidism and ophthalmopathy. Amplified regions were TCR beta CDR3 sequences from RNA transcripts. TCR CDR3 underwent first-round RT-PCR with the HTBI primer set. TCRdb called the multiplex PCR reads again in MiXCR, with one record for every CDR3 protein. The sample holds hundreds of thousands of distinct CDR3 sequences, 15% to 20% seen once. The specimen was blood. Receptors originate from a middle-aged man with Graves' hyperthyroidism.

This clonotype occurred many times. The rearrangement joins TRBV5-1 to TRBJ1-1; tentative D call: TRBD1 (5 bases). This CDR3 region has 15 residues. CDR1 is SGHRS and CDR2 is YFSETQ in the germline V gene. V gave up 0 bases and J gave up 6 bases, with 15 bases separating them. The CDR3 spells CASSLEFGGLPEAFF. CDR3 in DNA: TGCGCCAGCAGCTTGGAGTTCGGGGGTTTACCTGAAGCTTTCTTT.

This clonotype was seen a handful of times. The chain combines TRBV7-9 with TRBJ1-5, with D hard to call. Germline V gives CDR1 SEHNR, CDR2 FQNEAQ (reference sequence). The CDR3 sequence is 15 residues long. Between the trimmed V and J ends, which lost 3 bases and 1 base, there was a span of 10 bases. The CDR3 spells CASSFGQISNQPQHF. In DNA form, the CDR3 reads TGTGCCAGCAGCTTCGGGCAGATCAGCAATCAGCCCCAGCATTTT.

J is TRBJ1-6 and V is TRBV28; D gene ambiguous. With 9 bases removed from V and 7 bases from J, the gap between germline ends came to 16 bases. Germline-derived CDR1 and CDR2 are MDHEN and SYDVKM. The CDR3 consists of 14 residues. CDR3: CASGMEGWNSPLHF. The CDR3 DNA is TGTGCCAGTGGAATGGAGGGATGGAATTCACCCCTCCACTTT.

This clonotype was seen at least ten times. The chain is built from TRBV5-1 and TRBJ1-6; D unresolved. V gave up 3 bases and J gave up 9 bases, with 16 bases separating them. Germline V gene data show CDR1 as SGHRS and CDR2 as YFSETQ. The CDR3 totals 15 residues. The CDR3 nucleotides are TGCGCCAGCAGCTCGAATCTAGGACGGAGTTCACCCCTCCACTTT. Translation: CASSSNLGRSSPLHF.

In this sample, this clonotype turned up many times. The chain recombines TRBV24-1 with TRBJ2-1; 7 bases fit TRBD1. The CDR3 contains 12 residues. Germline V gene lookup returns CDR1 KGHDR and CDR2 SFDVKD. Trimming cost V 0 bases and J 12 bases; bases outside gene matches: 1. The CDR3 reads CATSDLRDRQFF. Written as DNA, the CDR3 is TGTGCCACCAGTGATTTGCGGGACAGGCAGTTCTTC.

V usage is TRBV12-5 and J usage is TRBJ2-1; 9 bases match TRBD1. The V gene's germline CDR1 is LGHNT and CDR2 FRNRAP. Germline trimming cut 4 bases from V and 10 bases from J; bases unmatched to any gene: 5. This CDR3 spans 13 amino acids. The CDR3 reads CASGSQQGAEQFF. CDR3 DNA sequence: TGTGCTAGTGGTTCCCAACAGGGGGCCGAGCAGTTCTTC.

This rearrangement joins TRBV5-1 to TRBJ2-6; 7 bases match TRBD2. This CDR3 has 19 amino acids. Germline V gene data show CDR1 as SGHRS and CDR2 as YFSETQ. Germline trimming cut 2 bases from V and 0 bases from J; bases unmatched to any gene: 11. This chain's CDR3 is CASSLKWSGALSGANVLTF. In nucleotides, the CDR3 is TGCGCCAGCAGCTTAAAATGGAGCGGGGCCCTCTCTGGGGCCAACGTCCTGACTTTC.

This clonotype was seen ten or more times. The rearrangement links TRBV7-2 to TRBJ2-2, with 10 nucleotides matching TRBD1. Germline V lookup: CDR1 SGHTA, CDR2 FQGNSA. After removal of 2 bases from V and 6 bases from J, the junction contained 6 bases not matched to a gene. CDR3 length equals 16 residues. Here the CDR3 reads CASSLPGQGLSGELFF. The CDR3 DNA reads TGTGCCAGCAGCTTACCGGGACAGGGGCTTTCCGGGGAGCTGTTTTTT.

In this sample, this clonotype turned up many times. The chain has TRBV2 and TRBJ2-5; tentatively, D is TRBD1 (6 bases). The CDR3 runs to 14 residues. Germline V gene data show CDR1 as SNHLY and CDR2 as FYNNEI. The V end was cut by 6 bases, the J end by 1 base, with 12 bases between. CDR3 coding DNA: TGTGCCAGCAGGTCCACAGGGACCCAAGAGACCCAGTACTTC. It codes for CASRSTGTQETQYF. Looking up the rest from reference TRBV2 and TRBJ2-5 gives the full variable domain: EPEVTQTPSHQVTQMGQEVILRCVPISNHLYFYWYRQILGQKVEFLVSFYNNEISEKSEIFDDQFSVERPDGSNFTLKIRSTKLEDSAMYFCASRSTGTQETQYFGPGTRLLVL.

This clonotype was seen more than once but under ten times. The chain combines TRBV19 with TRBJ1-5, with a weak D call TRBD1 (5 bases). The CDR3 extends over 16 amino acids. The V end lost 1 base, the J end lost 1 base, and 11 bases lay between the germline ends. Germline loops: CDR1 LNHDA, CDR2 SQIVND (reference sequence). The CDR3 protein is CASSIVGEESNQPQHF. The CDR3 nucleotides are TGTGCCAGTAGTATAGTAGGGGAGGAAAGCAATCAGCCCCAGCATTTT.

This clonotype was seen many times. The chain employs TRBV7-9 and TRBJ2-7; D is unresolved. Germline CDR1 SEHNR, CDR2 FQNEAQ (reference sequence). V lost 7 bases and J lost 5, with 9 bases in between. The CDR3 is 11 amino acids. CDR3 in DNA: TGTGCCAGCAATGTCGGGCACGAGCAGTACTTC. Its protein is CASNVGHEQYF.

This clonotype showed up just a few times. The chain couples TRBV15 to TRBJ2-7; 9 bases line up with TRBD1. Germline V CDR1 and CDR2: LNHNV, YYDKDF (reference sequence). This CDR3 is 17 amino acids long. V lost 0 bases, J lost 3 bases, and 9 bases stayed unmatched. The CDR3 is CATSRDLTGQGLYEQYF. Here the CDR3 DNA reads TGTGCCACCAGCAGAGATCTGACGGGACAGGGACTCTACGAGCAGTACTTC.

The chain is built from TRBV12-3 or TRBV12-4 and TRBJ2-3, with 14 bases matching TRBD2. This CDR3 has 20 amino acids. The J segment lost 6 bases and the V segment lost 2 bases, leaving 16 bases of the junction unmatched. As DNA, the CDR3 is TGTGCCAGCAGTTTATACTACCTCGGGACTAGCGGGGGACCCAGTGATACGCAGTATTTT. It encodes CASSLYYLGTSGGPSDTQYF.

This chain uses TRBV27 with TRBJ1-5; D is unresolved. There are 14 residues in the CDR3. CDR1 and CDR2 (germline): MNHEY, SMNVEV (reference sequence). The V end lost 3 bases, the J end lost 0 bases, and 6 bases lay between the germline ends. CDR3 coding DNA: TGTGCCAGCAGTTTCACCCATAGCAATCAGCCCCAGCATTTT. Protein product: CASSFTHSNQPQHF.

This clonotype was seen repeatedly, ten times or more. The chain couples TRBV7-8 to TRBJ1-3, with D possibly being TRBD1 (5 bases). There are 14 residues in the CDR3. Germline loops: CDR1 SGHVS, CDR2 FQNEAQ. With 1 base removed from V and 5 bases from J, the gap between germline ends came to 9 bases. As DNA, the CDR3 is TGTGCCAGCAGCTTAGTGGAGGGGCGAAACACCATATATTTT. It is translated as CASSLVEGRNTIYF. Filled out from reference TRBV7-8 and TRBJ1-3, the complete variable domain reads GAGVSQSPRYKVAKRGQDVALRCDPISGHVSLFWYQQALGQGPEFLTYFQNEAQLDKSGLPSDRFFAERPEGSVSTLKIQRTQQEDSAVYLCASSLVEGRNTIYFGEGSWLTVV.

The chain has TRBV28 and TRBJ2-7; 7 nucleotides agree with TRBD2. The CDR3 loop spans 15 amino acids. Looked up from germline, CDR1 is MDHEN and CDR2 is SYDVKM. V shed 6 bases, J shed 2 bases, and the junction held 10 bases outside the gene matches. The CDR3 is CASSQTTSETYEQYF. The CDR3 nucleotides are TGTGCCAGCAGCCAAACTACTAGCGAGACCTACGAGCAGTACTTC.

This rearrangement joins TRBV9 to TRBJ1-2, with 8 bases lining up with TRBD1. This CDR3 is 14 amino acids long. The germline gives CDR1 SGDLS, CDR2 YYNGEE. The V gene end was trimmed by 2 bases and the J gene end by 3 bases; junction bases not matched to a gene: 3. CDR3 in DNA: TGTGCCAGCAGCGTGGGACAGGTTGACTATGGCTACACCTTC. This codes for CASSVGQVDYGYTF.

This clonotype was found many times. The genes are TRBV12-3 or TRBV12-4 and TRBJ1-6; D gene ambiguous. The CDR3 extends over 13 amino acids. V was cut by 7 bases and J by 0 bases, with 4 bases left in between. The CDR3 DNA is TGTGCCAGCAAGAGCTCCTATAATTCACCCCTCCACTTT. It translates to CASKSSYNSPLHF.